Listed here are 7 T cell receptor beta chains from one sample, sequenced in a study of blood T cell repertoires in COVID-19 (dated by TCRdb to 2018 to 2020). The library relied on the immunoSEQ multiplex PCR assay. TCRdb limited this immuneACCESS table to in-frame rearrangements with V and J called. A share of clones is missing; checked studies link under half to unresolved V genes, and the rest is unexplained. The sample profile shows around 190,000 clones; around nine tenths of them were found once. 15% to 20% of the sample is held by the ten biggest clonotypes. The sample taken for sequencing was peripheral blood. The receptor source for this set is a man aged 45-65 years with COVID-19, enrolled during active disease.

V gene TRBV7-3 combines with J gene TRBJ1-6; the match to TRBD1 covers 10 bases. The CDR3 runs 17 residues. The V and J ends lost 0 bases and 7 bases, in that order; junction bases with no gene match: 6. Germline assignment: CDR1 SGHTA and CDR2 FQGTGA. The CDR3 region is CASSLTSADRGNSPLHF. As DNA, the CDR3 is TGTGCCAGCAGCTTAACGAGCGCGGACAGGGGGAATTCACCCCTCCACTTT.

The CDR3 reads CASSLLDRRNEQFF. The CDR3 nucleotides are TGCGCCAGCAGCTTGTTGGACAGGCGGAATGAGCAGTTCTTC. The chain employs TRBV5-1 and TRBJ2-1; TRBD1 matches at 7 bases. CDR3 size: 14 residues. In germline, CDR1 is SGHRS, CDR2 YFSETQ. J lost 7 bases, V lost 1 base, and 5 bases had no gene match.

This chain links TRBV19 with TRBJ2-7; possible D gene TRBD1, 6 bases. The CDR3 contains 14 residues. The V gene lost 1 base and the J gene lost 6 bases, with 13 bases spanning the gap. The germline V gene encodes CDR1 LNHDA and CDR2 SQIVND (reference sequence). The CDR3 is CASSIAGQLPEQYF. The CDR3 DNA sequence: TGTGCCAGTAGTATAGCCGGACAGCTACCCGAGCAGTACTTC.

This clone has only one observation. The chain joins TRBV27 to TRBJ2-3; D possibly corresponds to TRBD2 (5 bases). The CDR3 has 12 amino acids. V shed 10 bases and J shed 6 bases, with 14 bases lying between them. Germline loops: CDR1 MNHEY, CDR2 SMNVEV (reference sequence). As DNA, the CDR3 is TGTGCCACCTGGACTGTCCCGGATACGCAGTATTTT. This encodes CATWTVPDTQYF.

This chain links TRBV7-9 with TRBJ2-7; the D gene is possibly TRBD1 (6 bases). Germline loops: CDR1 SEHNR, CDR2 FQNEAQ (reference sequence). The CDR3 contains 13 residues. CDR3 coding DNA: TGTGCGAGTAGATCGACAGGCCTTTACGAGCAGTACTTC. Protein sequence: CASRSTGLYEQYF.

The chain is built from TRBV7-9 and TRBJ2-2; D is possibly TRBD1 (6 bases). Trimming stripped 0 bases from V and 5 bases from J, with 16 bases between. Germline CDR1 SEHNR, CDR2 FQNEAQ (reference sequence). This CDR3 is built from 17 residues. The CDR3 region is CASSLAWQGTRTGELFF. CDR3 nucleotide sequence: TGTGCCAGCAGCTTAGCTTGGCAGGGGACCAGGACCGGGGAGCTGTTTTTT.

The chain is built from TRBV12-3 or TRBV12-4 and TRBJ2-5, with D perhaps TRBD1 (5 bases). Trimming removed 3 bases from V and 5 bases from J, with 7 bases in between. The CDR3 is 12 residues long. The CDR3 DNA is TGTGCCAGCAGTTTCGACAGCGAGACCCAGTACTTC. As protein: CASSFDSETQYF.